The 11 T cell receptor beta chains reported below all come from one sample, sequenced in a study of blood T cell repertoires in COVID-19. This table comes from immunoSEQ multiplex PCR, and its TCRdb copy is limited to in-frame clones, with some not included. This table holds around 200,000 clones, roughly 80% found once. Input material: peripheral blood. These receptors came from a middle-aged man with active or convalescent COVID-19.

The gene calls are TRBV6-5 and TRBJ1-3, with 9 bases that match TRBD1. V lost 2 bases to trimming and J lost 0 bases; unmatched junction nucleotides: 2. The germline V gene encodes CDR1 MNHEY and CDR2 SVGAGI. The CDR3 length is 16 residues. The CDR3 reads CASSYGTGNSGNTIYF. Here the CDR3 DNA reads TGTGCCAGCAGTTACGGGACAGGGAACTCTGGAAACACCATATATTTT.

CDR3 sequence reads: CAWSVGVGDTDTQYF. CDR3 DNA: TGTGCCTGGAGTGTTGGGGTCGGGGACACAGATACGCAGTATTTT. J is TRBJ2-3 and V is TRBV30; TRBD2 is a possible D gene (5 bases). The V and J ends lost 0 bases and 2 bases respectively, with 12 bases between them. Germline V gene sequence: CDR1 GTSNPN, CDR2 SVGIG (reference sequence). The CDR3 is made up of 15 amino acids.

The chain carries TRBV5-1 and TRBJ2-1; 9 positions match TRBD2. CDR1 SGHRS and CDR2 YFSETQ come from the germline V gene. The V gene end was trimmed by 5 bases and the J gene end by 6 bases; junction bases not matched to a gene: 9. The CDR3 extends over 15 amino acids. The CDR3 loop reads CASRPPGLASNEQFF. The CDR3 DNA reads TGCGCCAGCAGACCCCCCGGACTAGCGTCCAATGAGCAGTTCTTC.

V is TRBV2 and J is TRBJ1-1; 7 nucleotides align to TRBD1. CDR1 is SNHLY and CDR2 is FYNNEI in the germline V gene. The CDR3 loop spans 13 amino acids. The V gene end was trimmed by 6 bases and the J gene end by 5 bases; junction bases not matched to a gene: 6. The CDR3 bases are TGTGCCAGCAGCGAACAGGGGTGGACTGAAGCTTTCTTT. It encodes CASSEQGWTEAFF.

The chain uses TRBV7-9 and TRBJ2-1; TRBD1 might be the D (6 bases). Trimming cost V 4 bases and J 10 bases, with 11 bases left between them. The CDR3 runs 12 residues. The germline V gene encodes CDR1 SEHNR and CDR2 FQNEAQ (reference sequence). The CDR3 nucleotides are TGTGCCAGCAGCTCACAGGGAACAGAGCAGTTCTTC. It encodes CASSSQGTEQFF.

The V call is TRBV25-1, the J call TRBJ1-1, with D tentatively TRBD1 (5 bases). The CDR3 contains 13 residues. Per germline, CDR1 MGHDK and CDR2 SYGVNS. Trimming left V 4 bases short and J 12 bases short, with 18 bases between. The CDR3 loop is CASSVSPGGKTFF. Here the CDR3 DNA reads TGTGCCAGCAGTGTCTCCCCCGGGGGGAAGACTTTCTTT.

V usage is TRBV5-1 and J usage is TRBJ2-3, with 14 bases matching TRBD2. The CDR3 length is 17 residues. Germline V gene lookup returns CDR1 SGHRS and CDR2 YFSETQ. Unmatched junction bases numbered 9, after V lost 3 bases and J lost 6 bases. As DNA, the CDR3 is TGCGCCAGCAGCTGGAGCGGGACTAGCGGGGGTTCCGATACGCAGTATTTT. This sequence encodes CASSWSGTSGGSDTQYF.

This chain joins TRBV7-2 and TRBJ2-5; 8 nucleotides match TRBD2. The germline CDR1 and CDR2 sequences are SGHTA and FQGNSA. The CDR3 has 16 amino acids. Trimming took 5 bases from V and 2 from J; bases not matched to a gene: 10. The CDR3: CASSPFGRGDQETQYF. The CDR3 coding sequence is TGTGCCAGCAGCCCGTTCGGGCGGGGGGATCAAGAGACCCAGTACTTC.

The chain couples TRBV6-2 or TRBV6-3 to TRBJ1-2; 7 bases are a match to TRBD1. With 5 bases clipped from V and 4 bases from J, the junction kept 4 bases outside the gene matches. The germline V gene encodes CDR1 MNHEY and CDR2 SVGEGT. CDR3 size: 13 residues. The CDR3 nucleotides are TGTGCCAGCAGTGGGGGACAGCCCTATGGCTACACCTTC. Its translation: CASSGGQPYGYTF.

The chain couples TRBV3-1 (or the pseudogene TRBV3-2) to TRBJ1-4, with D uncertain. The CDR3 has 15 residues. Deletions cut 4 bases from V and 0 bases from J, with 9 bases between. Germline-derived CDR1 and CDR2 are LGHDT and YNNKEL (reference sequence). CDR3 residues: CASSLRRATNEKLFF. The CDR3, as DNA: TGTGCCAGCAGCCTCCGACGGGCAACTAATGAAAAACTGTTTTTT.

The chain uses TRBV4-2 and TRBJ2-7; no definite D call. Germline V gives CDR1 LGHNA, CDR2 YNFKEQ. This CDR3 contains 18 residues. Trimming took 0 bases from V and 4 from J, leaving 22 bases between them. CDR3 region: CASSQDISPATAVYEQYF. In DNA form, the CDR3 reads TGTGCCAGCAGCCAAGATATTTCCCCGGCCACAGCCGTTTACGAGCAGTACTTC.